This TCR beta chain appears in the sequencing data of a study of Graves' ophthalmopathy and Graves' hyperthyroidism. Findings of the study overall: In blood appeared most of the expanded thyroid clonotypes whose frequency exceeded 0.001.

The ends were cut back, 6 bases at V and 5 bases at J, with 22 bases in the middle. Germline V gives CDR1 SGHVS, CDR2 FNYEAQ. The CDR3 is made up of 16 amino acids. Of note for this clonotype: What it binds is not known.

RNA transcripts yielded amplified TCR beta CDR3 regions. The authors performed first-round RT-PCR with HTBI primers and then a second-round multiplex PCR. TCRdb independently ran MiXCR on the multiplex PCR reads; one entry per CDR3 protein. Among about 550,000 distinct CDR3 sequences, just under 40% were seen once, and the ten largest hold less than 4.5%. Source material: peripheral blood or thyroid tissue (not recorded which). The chain joins TRBV7-6 to TRBJ2-5; weak D call: TRBD1 (5 bases). This TCR came from an adult man with Graves' hyperthyroidism. CDR3 amino acids: CASSLSTGGYIETQYF. CDR3 sequence (DNA): TGTGCCAGCAGTTTATCTACAGGCGGCTACATCGAGACCCAGTACTTC.